These 5 T cell receptor beta chains were all obtained from the same sample, sequenced in a study of CD4 T cell repertoires in COVID-19. Their cognate antigens are unknown. Antigen-reactive proliferating T cell lines came from CFSE-labeled cells given autologous monocytes and SARS-CoV-2 spike or nucleoprotein. The data were produced by immunoSEQ multiplex PCR, yet TCRdb's version contains in-frame clones alone and is incomplete. Here the sample spans about 610 clones, 15% to 20% being singletons. Sequenced here: circulating follicular helper CD4+ T cells, cultured in vitro, sampled after recovery from COVID-19. The receptors shown here come from a human donor who had COVID-19.

This clone was seen more than once but under ten times. This chain joins TRBV9 and TRBJ2-1; D not certain. The length of the CDR3 is 15 residues. Trimming removed 0 bases from V and 10 bases from J, with 17 bases in between. Germline V lookup: CDR1 SGDLS, CDR2 YYNGEE. The CDR3 nucleotides read TGTGCCAGCAGCGTAGCGGGCTACCCTTCGGGCGAGCAGTTCTTC. Translated, it gives CASSVAGYPSGEQFF.

As to this clone: The same CDR3 also results from other DNA sequences found in this sample. The V and J genes are TRBV9 and TRBJ2-1, with D unclear. Trimming took 0 bases from V and 0 from J, leaving 7 bases between them. CDR1 is SGDLS, CDR2 YYNGEE, per germline. There are 15 residues in the CDR3. The CDR3 here is CASSVASASYNEQFF. The CDR3 DNA reads TGTGCCAGCAGCGTAGCAAGCGCCTCCTACAATGAGCAGTTCTTC. Full variable domain (remainder filled in from reference TRBV9 and TRBJ2-1): DSGVTQTPKHLITATGQRVTLRCSPRSGDLSVYWYQQSLDQGLQFLIQYYNGEERAKGNILERFSAQQFPDLHSELNLSSLELGDSALYFCASSVASASYNEQFFGPGTRLTVL.

This clone is judged hyperexpanded. The V gene is TRBV2, the J gene TRBJ2-2; D is perhaps TRBD2 (5 bases). The CDR3 is made up of 13 amino acids. V gave up 5 bases and J gave up 7 bases, with 11 bases separating them. The germline V gene has CDR1 SNHLY and CDR2 FYNNEI. The CDR3 nucleotides are TGTGCCAGCAGTATCAGACGGGGCGGGGAGCTGTTTTTT. This sequence encodes CASSIRRGGELFF.

Sample share makes this clone large. Other DNA variants within this sample encode the same CDR3. V and J are TRBV19 and TRBJ1-5, with unresolved D. This CDR3 has 14 amino acids. The V gene lost 5 bases and the J gene lost 2 bases, with 10 bases spanning the gap. From germline, CDR1 is LNHDA and CDR2 SQIVND (reference sequence). CDR3 sequence: CASSAGGGNQPQHF. The DNA for the CDR3 is TGTGCCAGTAGTGCAGGTGGGGGCAATCAGCCCCAGCATTTT. The full variable domain, with the rest looked up from reference TRBV19 and TRBJ1-5, is DGGITQSPKYLFRKEGQNVTLSCEQNLNHDAMYWYRQDPGQGLRLIYYSQIVNDFQKGDIAEGYSVSREKKESFPLTVTSAQKNPTAFYLCASSAGGGNQPQHFGDGTRLSIL.

This clone is large within its sample. The genes are TRBV14 and TRBJ1-5; unclear D gene. Germline V CDR1 and CDR2: SGHDN, FVKESK. The CDR3 extends over 13 amino acids. V was pared by 0 bases and J by 9 bases, with 9 bases between. CDR3 loop: CASSQDPVGPQHF. CDR3 coding DNA: TGTGCCAGCAGCCAAGATCCGGTCGGGCCCCAGCATTTT.